Listed below are T cell receptor beta chains from one sample, sequenced in a study of T cell responses to AZD1222 COVID-19 vaccine. The table came from immunoSEQ multiplex PCR; TCRdb's copy has only in-frame clones and leaves some out. The repertoire holds about 56,000 clones, with approximately 80% as singletons. This sample comprised peripheral blood, obtained 28 days after the second AZD1222 dose. The source of these receptors is an adult who received the AZD1222 COVID-19 vaccine. Each CDR3 is given with its conserved first and last residue. Each record gives: J gene, D gene, clone size, V gene, CDR3 protein, CDR3 DNA. The D gene is left open where the match is weak. A clone size is listed for some rows: how often the clone was seen (once, few, many), or a class if it is expanded.

J gene: TRBJ2-5; D gene: -; clone size: once; V gene: TRBV9; CDR3 protein: CASSDTGTETQYF; CDR3 DNA: TGTGCCAGCAGCGACACCGGGACGGAGACCCAGTACTTC
J gene: TRBJ2-5; D gene: -; clone size: -; V gene: TRBV28; CDR3 protein: CASSFHGYRETQYF; CDR3 DNA: TGTGCCAGCAGTTTCCACGGGTACCGGGAGACCCAGTACTTC
J gene: TRBJ2-3; D gene: TRBD2; clone size: -; V gene: TRBV10-1; CDR3 protein: CASSAGLAGTQYF; CDR3 DNA: TGCGCCAGCAGTGCGGGACTAGCGGGGACGCAGTATTTT
J gene: TRBJ2-1; D gene: TRBD2; clone size: -; V gene: TRBV27; CDR3 protein: CASSFSPGGLYNEQFF; CDR3 DNA: TGTGCCAGCAGTTTTTCGCCGGGAGGGCTTTACAATGAGCAGTTCTTC
J gene: TRBJ1-1; D gene: -; clone size: -; V gene: TRBV3-1/TRBV3-2; CDR3 protein: CASSQAQGNTEAFF; CDR3 DNA: TGTGCCAGCAGCCAAGCACAGGGAAACACTGAAGCTTTCTTT
J gene: TRBJ1-1; D gene: -; clone size: once; V gene: TRBV10-1; CDR3 protein: CASSTTRNTEAFF; CDR3 DNA: TGCGCCAGCAGTACTACAAGGAACACTGAAGCTTTCTTT
J gene: TRBJ1-3; D gene: TRBD1; clone size: -; V gene: TRBV6-5; CDR3 protein: CASSTTGGGGNTIYF; CDR3 DNA: TGTGCCAGCAGCACCACAGGGGGAGGAGGAAACACCATATATTTT
J gene: TRBJ1-1; D gene: -; clone size: -; V gene: TRBV10-3; CDR3 protein: CAISADRDMNTEAFF; CDR3 DNA: TGTGCCATCAGTGCCGACAGAGACATGAACACTGAAGCTTTCTTT
J gene: TRBJ1-1; D gene: -; clone size: once; V gene: TRBV7-9; CDR3 protein: CASSLIVAEAFF; CDR3 DNA: TGTGCCAGCAGCTTAATAGTGGCTGAAGCTTTCTTT
J gene: TRBJ1-6; D gene: -; clone size: -; V gene: TRBV5-1; CDR3 protein: CASRTPGRESPLHF; CDR3 DNA: TGCGCCAGCAGAACACCAGGGAGGGAATCACCCCTCCACTTT
J gene: TRBJ1-3; D gene: -; clone size: -; V gene: TRBV21-1; CDR3 protein: CASTPSGNTIYF; CDR3 DNA: TGTGCCAGCACCCCCAGTGGAAACACCATATATTTT
J gene: TRBJ1-4; D gene: -; clone size: -; V gene: TRBV5-4; CDR3 protein: CASSLGTGTNEKLFF; CDR3 DNA: TGTGCCAGCAGCTTGGGGACGGGGACTAATGAAAAACTGTTTTTT
J gene: TRBJ2-7; D gene: TRBD2; clone size: -; V gene: TRBV6-2/TRBV6-3; CDR3 protein: CASSTWTSGKNEQYF; CDR3 DNA: TGTGCCAGCAGTACTTGGACTAGCGGGAAGAACGAGCAGTACTTC
J gene: TRBJ1-2; D gene: -; clone size: -; V gene: TRBV5-1; CDR3 protein: CASSLVGALGYTF; CDR3 DNA: TGCGCCAGCAGCTTGGTCGGAGCTCTCGGCTACACCTTC
J gene: TRBJ1-2; D gene: -; clone size: -; V gene: TRBV20-1; CDR3 protein: CSASLRGVYGYTF; CDR3 DNA: TGCAGTGCTAGTTTACGGGGGGTCTATGGCTACACCTTC
J gene: TRBJ1-3; D gene: -; clone size: -; V gene: TRBV28; CDR3 protein: CASSLNQGSSGNTIYF; CDR3 DNA: TGTGCCAGCAGTCTCAATCAGGGCAGCTCTGGAAACACCATATATTTT
J gene: TRBJ1-2; D gene: -; clone size: few; V gene: TRBV28; CDR3 protein: CASRGTEGSPYGYTF; CDR3 DNA: TGTGCCAGCAGGGGTACCGAGGGATCACCCTATGGCTACACCTTC
J gene: TRBJ1-5; D gene: -; clone size: -; V gene: TRBV9; CDR3 protein: CASSVGADSNQPQHF; CDR3 DNA: TGTGCCAGCAGCGTAGGTGCAGATAGCAATCAGCCCCAGCATTTT
J gene: TRBJ1-1; D gene: -; clone size: medium-sized; V gene: TRBV5-6; CDR3 protein: CASSLGQVNTEAFF; CDR3 DNA: TGTGCCAGCAGCTTGGGGCAGGTGAACACTGAAGCTTTCTTT
J gene: TRBJ1-5; D gene: -; clone size: -; V gene: TRBV7-9; CDR3 protein: CASSFQGNQPQHF; CDR3 DNA: TGTGCCAGCAGCTTTCAGGGAAATCAGCCCCAGCATTTT
J gene: TRBJ1-1; D gene: -; clone size: -; V gene: TRBV10-2; CDR3 protein: CASSDEGVGTEAFF; CDR3 DNA: TGCGCCAGCAGTGATGAGGGGGTAGGAACTGAAGCTTTCTTT
J gene: TRBJ1-2; D gene: TRBD1; clone size: few; V gene: TRBV19; CDR3 protein: CASSTGGKAQNYGYTF; CDR3 DNA: TGTGCCAGTAGTACAGGGGGCAAGGCCCAAAACTATGGCTACACCTTC
J gene: TRBJ1-2; D gene: TRBD1; clone size: -; V gene: TRBV27; CDR3 protein: CASSYGQGAFGGYTF; CDR3 DNA: TGTGCCAGCAGTTATGGACAGGGGGCTTTTGGGGGCTACACCTTC
J gene: TRBJ1-5; D gene: -; clone size: -; V gene: TRBV6-1; CDR3 protein: CASSEAGGLRGNQPQHF; CDR3 DNA: TGTGCCAGCAGTGAAGCGGGGGGGTTGAGGGGCAATCAGCCCCAGCATTTT
J gene: TRBJ2-7; D gene: -; clone size: few; V gene: TRBV28; CDR3 protein: CASSAWGKPPYEQYF; CDR3 DNA: TGTGCCAGCAGCGCGTGGGGAAAACCCCCATACGAGCAGTACTTC
J gene: TRBJ2-6; D gene: -; clone size: -; V gene: TRBV5-1; CDR3 protein: CASSRTGPGANVLTF; CDR3 DNA: TGCGCCAGCAGCCGTACAGGGCCTGGGGCCAACGTCCTGACTTTC
J gene: TRBJ1-5; D gene: -; clone size: -; V gene: TRBV28; CDR3 protein: CASTGINQPQHF; CDR3 DNA: TGTGCCAGCACTGGGATCAATCAGCCCCAGCATTTT
J gene: TRBJ2-1; D gene: -; clone size: once; V gene: TRBV10-3; CDR3 protein: CAIRGTYEQFF; CDR3 DNA: TGTGCCATCAGAGGGACGTATGAGCAGTTCTTC
J gene: TRBJ1-5; D gene: -; clone size: -; V gene: TRBV28; CDR3 protein: CASSLGGGSNQPQHF; CDR3 DNA: TGTGCCAGCAGTTTAGGGGGGGGGAGCAATCAGCCCCAGCATTTT
J gene: TRBJ2-3; D gene: -; clone size: -; V gene: TRBV25-1; CDR3 protein: CASSELQNTDTQYF; CDR3 DNA: TGTGCCAGCAGTGAATTACAGAACACAGATACGCAGTATTTT
J gene: TRBJ2-7; D gene: TRBD2; clone size: -; V gene: TRBV7-9; CDR3 protein: CASSSQLAGGYEQYF; CDR3 DNA: TGTGCCAGCAGCTCGCAGCTAGCGGGAGGTTACGAGCAGTACTTC
J gene: TRBJ2-3; D gene: TRBD1; clone size: -; V gene: TRBV27; CDR3 protein: CASSGTGFTDTQYF; CDR3 DNA: TGTGCCAGCAGCGGGACAGGGTTCACAGATACGCAGTATTTT
J gene: TRBJ1-5; D gene: -; clone size: -; V gene: TRBV28; CDR3 protein: CASTSGEGSQPQHF; CDR3 DNA: TGTGCCAGCACCTCTGGGGAAGGGAGTCAGCCCCAGCATTTT
J gene: TRBJ1-6; D gene: -; clone size: -; V gene: TRBV2; CDR3 protein: CASIPGRVNSPLHF; CDR3 DNA: TGTGCCAGCATCCCCGGCCGGGTTAATTCACCCCTCCACTTT
J gene: TRBJ1-1; D gene: -; clone size: -; V gene: TRBV19; CDR3 protein: CASLQGKNTEAFF; CDR3 DNA: TGTGCCAGTCTTCAAGGAAAGAACACTGAAGCTTTCTTT
J gene: TRBJ1-4; D gene: -; clone size: once; V gene: TRBV2; CDR3 protein: CASSVGTHGEKLFF; CDR3 DNA: TGTGCCAGCAGTGTAGGGACCCATGGCGAAAAACTGTTTTTT
J gene: TRBJ1-5; D gene: -; clone size: -; V gene: TRBV2; CDR3 protein: CASSEVQERGPQHF; CDR3 DNA: TGTGCCAGCAGTGAAGTGCAGGAACGGGGACCCCAGCATTTT
J gene: TRBJ1-1; D gene: -; clone size: -; V gene: TRBV18; CDR3 protein: CASSPRGAWDTEAFF; CDR3 DNA: TGTGCCAGCTCACCACGAGGGGCGTGGGACACTGAAGCTTTCTTT
J gene: TRBJ1-6; D gene: -; clone size: -; V gene: TRBV5-1; CDR3 protein: CASSLALEGSPLHF; CDR3 DNA: TGCGCCAGCAGCTTGGCCCTTGAGGGTTCACCCCTCCACTTT
J gene: TRBJ1-2; D gene: -; clone size: -; V gene: TRBV29-1; CDR3 protein: CSVEAGGLGYTF; CDR3 DNA: TGCAGCGTTGAAGCGGGGGGCCTTGGCTACACCTTC
J gene: TRBJ2-2; D gene: TRBD1; clone size: -; V gene: TRBV24-1; CDR3 protein: CATSPSGQENTGELFF; CDR3 DNA: TGTGCCACCAGCCCATCGGGACAGGAGAACACCGGGGAGCTGTTTTTT